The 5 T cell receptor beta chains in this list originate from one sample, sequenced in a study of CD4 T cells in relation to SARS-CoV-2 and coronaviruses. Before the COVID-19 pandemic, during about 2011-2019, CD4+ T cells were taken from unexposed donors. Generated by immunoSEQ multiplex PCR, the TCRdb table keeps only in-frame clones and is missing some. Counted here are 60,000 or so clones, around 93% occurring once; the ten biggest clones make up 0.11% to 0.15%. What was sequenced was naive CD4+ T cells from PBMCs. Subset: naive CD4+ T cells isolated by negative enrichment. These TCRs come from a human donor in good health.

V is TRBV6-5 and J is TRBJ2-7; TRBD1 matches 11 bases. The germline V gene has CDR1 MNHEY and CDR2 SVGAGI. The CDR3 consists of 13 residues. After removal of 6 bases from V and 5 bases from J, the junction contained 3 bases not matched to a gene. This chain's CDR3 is CASRPGQGDEQYF. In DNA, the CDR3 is TGTGCCAGCAGGCCGGGACAGGGGGACGAGCAGTACTTC.

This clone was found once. In nucleotides, the CDR3 is TGTGCCAGCAGTTCTGGGGATCCTGGAAACACCATATATTTT. Its protein product is CASSSGDPGNTIYF. The V gene is TRBV6-6, the J gene TRBJ1-3, with D unclear. This CDR3 contains 14 residues. V shed 4 bases and J shed 2 bases, with 9 bases lying between them. Germline loops: CDR1 MNHNY, CDR2 SVGAGI (reference sequence).

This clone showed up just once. CDR3 DNA: TGTGCCAGCAGCACCAGGGACAGGTCCTACGAGCAGTACTTC. The encoded protein is CASSTRDRSYEQYF. The chain employs TRBV5-5 and TRBJ2-7; TRBD1 matches at 8 bases. V was clipped by 4 bases and J by 1 base; unmatched bases: 4. Germline loops: CDR1 SGHKS, CDR2 YYEKEE (reference sequence). The CDR3 totals 14 residues. The complete variable domain, with remaining parts taken from reference TRBV5-5 and TRBJ2-7, reads DAGVTQSPTHLIKTRGQQVTLRCSPISGHKSVSWYQQVLGQGPQFIFQYYEKEERGRGNFPDRFSARQFPNYSSELNVNALLLGDSALYLCASSTRDRSYEQYFGPGTRLTVT.

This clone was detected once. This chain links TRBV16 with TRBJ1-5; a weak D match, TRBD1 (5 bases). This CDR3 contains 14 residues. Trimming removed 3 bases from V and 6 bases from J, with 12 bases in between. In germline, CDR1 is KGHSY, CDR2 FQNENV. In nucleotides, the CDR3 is TGTGCCAGCAGCCATAGCCAGGGTCGTCAGCCCCAGCATTTT. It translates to CASSHSQGRQPQHF.

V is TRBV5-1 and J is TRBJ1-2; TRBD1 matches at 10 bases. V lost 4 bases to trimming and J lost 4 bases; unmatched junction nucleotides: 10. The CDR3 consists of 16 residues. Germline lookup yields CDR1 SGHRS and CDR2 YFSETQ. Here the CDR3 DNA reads TGCGCCAGCAGCAGTGACACGGGACAGGGGACCTATGGCTACACCTTC. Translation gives CASSSDTGQGTYGYTF.